This entry is about one T cell receptor beta chain. Per the original data handling: Using reference gene primer amplification, nucleated cell counts were estimated. The table came from immunoSEQ multiplex PCR; TCRdb's copy has only in-frame clones and leaves some out. V, J and clone size were drawn from that table, and D and trimming were deduced from the DNA. The table lists a few hundred thousand clones, around 92% of them singletons, with roughly 1.9% in the top ten. The sample comes from a study of blood T cell repertoires in COVID-19. Across the whole study: Acute and convalescent COVID-19 specimens originated in the United States, Italy and Spain. PBMCs, B-cell-depleted T cells, or T cells were the source of the cDNA or gDNA that made up the material.

Germline V gene lookup returns CDR1 SQVTM and CDR2 ANQGSEA. CDR3 length equals 14 residues. Deletions cut 7 bases from V and 4 bases from J, with 19 bases between. Enrolled during active infection, Seattle patients were then followed longitudinally. The sequencing sample was made of peripheral blood. This receptor was identified in a woman in her twenties or thirties with COVID-19, enrolled during active disease. The chain links TRBV29-1 to TRBJ1-2; the D gene is possibly TRBD1 (6 bases). As DNA, the CDR3 is TGCAGCGGTGGGGATCTAACAGGGTCCTATGGCTACACCTTC. The encoded protein is CSGGDLTGSYGYTF. Full variable domain (outside the CDR3, taken from reference TRBV29-1 and TRBJ1-2): SAVISQKPSRDICQRGTSLTIQCQVDSQVTMMFWYRQQPGQSLTLIATANQGSEATYESGFVIDKFPISRPNLTFSTLTVSNMSPEDSSIYLCSGGDLTGSYGYTFGSGTRLTVV.